These 16 T cell receptor beta chains were sequenced from one sample in a study of early T cells in non-severe SARS-CoV-2 infection. Each CDR3 protein is one row after TCRdb ran MiXCR on the 5' RACE reads. The table includes roughly 64,000 distinct CDR3 sequences, roughly 13% detected once. Sequenced: whole blood. These receptors originate from an adult who was a healthcare worker with PCR-confirmed SARS-CoV-2 infection or an uninfected control (not recorded which).

This clonotype was seen only a few times. The gene calls are TRBV12-3 or TRBV12-4 and TRBJ2-3; tentative D call: TRBD2 (6 bases). The length of the CDR3 is 14 residues. V was pared by 3 bases and J by 3 bases, with 10 bases between. This CDR3 reads CASSLGLPTDTQYF. The CDR3 DNA sequence: TGTGCCAGCAGTTTGGGACTTCCAACAGATACGCAGTATTTT.

This chain connects TRBV7-3 to TRBJ2-2; D is perhaps TRBD1 (6 bases). In germline, CDR1 is SGHTA, CDR2 FQGTGA. The V and J ends lost 5 bases and 3 bases respectively, with 16 bases between them. CDR3 length: 16 residues. Here the CDR3 DNA reads TGTGCCAGCAGCACGAACAGGGCTCGAGACACCGGGGAGCTGTTTTTT. It yields the protein CASSTNRARDTGELFF.

In this sample, this clonotype turned up many times. The chain combines TRBV9 with TRBJ1-3; 9 nucleotides align to TRBD1. The CDR3 contains 15 residues. Germline assignment: CDR1 SGDLS and CDR2 YYNGEE. The V and J ends lost 4 bases and 4 bases, in that order; junction bases with no gene match: 6. CDR3 loop: CASSTGQGTGNTIYF. The CDR3 coding sequence is TGTGCCAGCAGCACCGGACAGGGGACAGGAAACACCATATATTTT.

This chain joins TRBV9 and TRBJ2-1; D remains ambiguous. V lost 0 bases and J lost 1, with 8 bases in between. The CDR3 length is 15 residues. The germline gives CDR1 SGDLS, CDR2 YYNGEE. The CDR3 region has the DNA TGTGCCAGCAGCGTAGAAGGGATTTCCTACAATGAGCAGTTCTTC. Amino acid sequence: CASSVEGISYNEQFF.

This clonotype was counted ten times or more. This chain connects TRBV29-1 to TRBJ2-1; no firm D call. From germline, CDR1 is SQVTM and CDR2 ANQGSEA. The V end lost 0 bases, the J end lost 10 bases, and 13 bases lay between the germline ends. CDR3 length equals 13 residues. The CDR3 nucleotides are TGCAGCGTTGAAGATCTCGACTTCCCGGAGCAGTTCTTC. As protein: CSVEDLDFPEQFF.

This clonotype was seen a handful of times. The J gene is TRBJ2-3, the V gene TRBV4-2; 7 nucleotides match TRBD2. This CDR3 has 14 amino acids. Trimming at V came to 1 base and at J to 6 bases, leaving 4 bases not matched to a gene. Germline V CDR1 and CDR2: LGHNA, YNFKEQ. CDR3 loop: CASSQASGGDTQYF. CDR3 DNA: TGTGCCAGCAGCCAAGCTAGCGGAGGGGATACGCAGTATTTT.

This clonotype was detected many times. The V gene is TRBV7-9, the J gene TRBJ2-1, with unresolved D. This CDR3 spans 14 amino acids. Between the trimmed V and J ends, which lost 3 bases and 1 base, there was a span of 7 bases. CDR1 is SEHNR, CDR2 FQNEAQ, per germline (reference sequence). Written as DNA, the CDR3 is TGTGCCAGCAGCTTGCTACCTTCCTACAATGAGCAGTTCTTC. Amino acids: CASSLLPSYNEQFF.

The CDR3: CASSRWDREYEQYF. The CDR3 region has the DNA TGTGCCAGCAGCCGCTGGGACAGGGAGTACGAGCAGTACTTC. V gene TRBV7-9 combines with J gene TRBJ2-7; 9 bases line up with TRBD1. V trimming: 5 bases; J trimming: 4 bases; junction bases outside the gene matches: 6. Germline lookup yields CDR1 SEHNR and CDR2 FQNEAQ (reference sequence). The length of the CDR3 is 14 residues. Filled out from reference TRBV7-9 and TRBJ2-7, the complete variable domain reads DTGVSQNPRHKITKRGQNVTFRCDPISEHNRLYWYRQTLGQGPEFLTYFQNEAQLEKSRLLSDRFSAERPKGSFSTLEIQRTEQGDSAMYLCASSRWDREYEQYFGPGTRLTVT.

The V call is TRBV11-2, the J call TRBJ2-3; D ambiguous. This CDR3 is built from 13 residues. V was pared by 4 bases and J by 3 bases, with 8 bases between. CDR1 is SGHAT, CDR2 FQNNGV, per germline. CDR3 in DNA: TGTGCCAGCAGCTGGAGCCGGACAGATACGCAGTATTTT. This translates into CASSWSRTDTQYF. Full variable domain (missing parts from reference TRBV11-2 and TRBJ2-3): EAGVAQSPRYKIIEKRQSVAFWCNPISGHATLYWYQQILGQGPKLLIQFQNNGVVDDSQLPKDRFSAERLKGVDSTLKIQPAKLEDSAVYLCASSWSRTDTQYFGPGTRLTVL.

The gene calls are TRBV20-1 and TRBJ2-1; a possible D gene is TRBD2 (6 bases). CDR3 length: 14 residues. Trimming left V 3 bases short and J 2 bases short, with 11 bases between. From germline, CDR1 is DFQATT and CDR2 SNEGSKA (reference sequence). In nucleotides, the CDR3 is TGCAGTGCTAGGGGGGGTTGGACCTACAATGAGCAGTTCTTC. This gives the protein CSARGGWTYNEQFF.

The table lists this clonotype with a count of one. The chain couples TRBV12-5 to TRBJ2-7; 8 bases fit TRBD1. The CDR3 totals 15 residues. Germline loops: CDR1 LGHNT, CDR2 FRNRAP. The V and J ends lost 0 bases and 3 bases, in that order; junction bases with no gene match: 4. CDR3 nucleotides: TGTGCTAGTGGTTTGGTCCGGGACAGGAGCTACGAGCAGTACTTC. Translated: CASGLVRDRSYEQYF.

The table lists this clonotype with many counts. The chain couples TRBV29-1 to TRBJ1-2; D not resolved. Trimming pared 5 bases from V and 3 bases from J, leaving 13 bases between. This CDR3 is 13 amino acids long. Germline-derived CDR1 and CDR2 are SQVTM and ANQGSEA. CDR3 bases: TGCAGCGTTAAAATCTTGGCAGACTATGGCTACACCTTC. As protein: CSVKILADYGYTF.

This clonotype was seen ten or more times. CDR3 region: CASSGSRDTSKSGNQPQHF. Written as DNA, the CDR3 is TGTGCCAGCAGTGGGAGCCGGGACACGAGTAAGAGTGGCAATCAGCCCCAGCATTTT. J is TRBJ1-5 and V is TRBV6-6; D is perhaps TRBD1 (6 bases). The CDR3 extends over 19 amino acids. Germline V gene data show CDR1 as MNHNY and CDR2 as SVGAGI (reference sequence). V was pared by 5 bases and J by 2 bases, with 25 bases between.

A few counts support this clonotype. The V and J genes are TRBV20-1 and TRBJ2-7, with 10 nucleotides matching TRBD1. The J segment lost 3 bases and the V segment lost 1 base, leaving 3 bases of the junction unmatched. Germline CDR1 is DFQATT and CDR2 is SNEGSKA (reference sequence). CDR3 length: 14 amino acids. CDR3 nucleotide sequence: TGCAGTGCTAGAGGCCGGGACAGGGGCTACGAGCAGTACTTC. It codes for CSARGRDRGYEQYF.

This clonotype was observed a handful of times. CDR3 amino acids: CASSGNRDSTQYF. CDR3 DNA sequence: TGTGCCAGCAGCGGAAACCGGGACTCGACCCAGTACTTC. The genes are TRBV7-2 and TRBJ2-5; TRBD2 is a possible D gene (6 bases). This CDR3 contains 13 residues. Germline-derived CDR1 and CDR2 are SGHTA and FQGNSA. V was cut by 5 bases and J by 7 bases, with 14 bases left in between.

The chain recombines TRBV10-3 with TRBJ2-5; D remains ambiguous. The CDR3 runs to 12 residues. Trimming shortened V by 2 bases and J by 4 bases, and 5 bases separated the two germline ends. Germline V gene sequence: CDR1 ENHRY, CDR2 SYGVKD. CDR3 loop: CAISEAIETQYF. As DNA, the CDR3 is TGTGCCATCAGTGAGGCGATAGAGACCCAGTACTTC.